A selection of T cell receptor beta chains follows, all from one sample in a study of beta chain features in type 1 diabetes. Clones were sequenced by immunoSEQ multiplex PCR, and TCRdb holds only the in-frame ones, with some missing. The table records approximately 360,000 clones, 10% to 15% of them present only once. The sequenced material came from naive CD4+ T cells from blood. The receptor set was obtained from a woman younger than 30 with type 1 diabetes. Both conserved end residues are part of each CDR3. A D gene is named only where the DNA matches it firmly. Not every row has a clone size; where given, it reads once, few, many or a size class.

clone_size,j_call,v_call,cdr3_length,d_call,cdr3_nt,cdr3_aa
.,TRBJ2-1,TRBV7-9,15,.,TGTGCCAGCAGCCCCCGGGGCGGGGCTGAGAATGAGCAGTTCTTC,CASSPRGGAENEQFF
.,TRBJ1-5,TRBV9,14,.,TGTGCCAGCAGCGTAGACGGTAGCAATCAGCCCCAGCATTTT,CASSVDGSNQPQHF
.,TRBJ2-4,TRBV7-9,14,.,TGTGCCAGCAGCCCCAGTAGCGCCAAAAACATTCAGTACTTC,CASSPSSAKNIQYF
few,TRBJ1-1,TRBV12-5,15,TRBD1,TGTGCTAGCACCGGGACAGGGGTTGCGGTCACTGAAGCTTTCTTT,CASTGTGVAVTEAFF
.,TRBJ1-1,TRBV9,14,TRBD1,TGTGCCAGCAGCGCCGGACAGGGGGTGACTGAAGCTTTCTTT,CASSAGQGVTEAFF
.,TRBJ2-3,TRBV4-3,13,.,TGCGCCAGCAGCCGAGAGCCCGGGGATACGCAGTATTTT,CASSREPGDTQYF
.,TRBJ2-2,TRBV6-6,15,TRBD1,TGTGCCAGCACTCGACCGGGACAGGGGGCCGGGGAGCTGTTTTTT,CASTRPGQGAGELFF
.,TRBJ1-2,TRBV25-1,13,TRBD1,TGTGCCAGCAGGGGACAGGGGGCCTACGGCTACACCTTC,CASRGQGAYGYTF
few,TRBJ2-1,TRBV13,15,.,TGTGCCAGCAGCCCCGGACAGATATCTTACAATGAGCAGTTCTTC,CASSPGQISYNEQFF
few,TRBJ2-1,TRBV7-2,17,.,TGTGCCAGCAGCTCCCTTTTTATTCACAATAGCAACAATGAGCAGTTCTTC,CASSSLFIHNSNNEQFF
few,TRBJ1-5,TRBV2,14,.,TGTGCCAGCAGTGAAACAGGCCTCAATCAGCCCCAGCATTTT,CASSETGLNQPQHF
.,TRBJ1-1,TRBV7-2,11,.,TGCTGGGCCACGGTGAACACTGAAGCTTTCTTT,CWATVNTEAFF
few,TRBJ2-7,TRBV5-1,15,TRBD2,TGCGCCAGCAGCTTGACGGCGGGGGGGCCGGACGAGCAGTACTTC,CASSLTAGGPDEQYF
few,TRBJ1-1,TRBV19,12,.,TGTGCCAGTAGTAGAAAGACAGGTGAAGCTTTCTTT,CASSRKTGEAFF
.,TRBJ2-5,TRBV20-1,11,.,TGCAGTGCTAGAGACCGAGAGACCCAGTACTTC,CSARDRETQYF
.,TRBJ1-1,TRBV7-9,16,TRBD1,TGTGCCAGCAGCTTACCCCATGGGACAGCGAACACTGAAGCTTTCTTT,CASSLPHGTANTEAFF
.,TRBJ2-7,TRBV9,17,TRBD2,TGTGCCAGCAGCACAGGACTAGCGGGAGCCCCATCGGGGGAGCAGTACTTC,CASSTGLAGAPSGEQYF
few,TRBJ1-2,TRBV10-3,11,.,TGTGCCACCTTCGTAGAGAGTGGCTACACCTTC,CATFVESGYTF
few,TRBJ2-1,TRBV9,14,TRBD1,TGTGCCAGCCCCCGGGACAGGGCTTACAATGAGCAGTTCTTC,CASPRDRAYNEQFF
few,TRBJ2-7,TRBV27,15,.,TGTGCCAGCCGCACATCCGGGACACTCTCCTACGAGCAGTACTTC,CASRTSGTLSYEQYF
few,TRBJ1-3,TRBV7-2,14,.,TGTGCCAGCAGCCCCTGGACAGATGGAAACACCATATATTTT,CASSPWTDGNTIYF
.,TRBJ2-7,TRBV7-9,16,TRBD2,TGTGCCAGCAGCTTAGCGGAGGGGAGGGAAACCTACGAGCAGTACTTC,CASSLAEGRETYEQYF
.,TRBJ2-7,TRBV2,13,.,TGTGCCAGCAGCGTTACTAGTACCTACGAGCAGTACTTC,CASSVTSTYEQYF
.,TRBJ2-3,TRBV4-3,16,.,TGCGCCAGCAGCCAAACTTGGACTGTGCACACAGATACGCAGTATTTT,CASSQTWTVHTDTQYF
few,TRBJ2-5,TRBV27,15,TRBD2,TGTGCCAGCAGCCCCACCGTAGCGGGCCAAGAGACCCAGTACTTC,CASSPTVAGQETQYF
.,TRBJ2-2,TRBV29-1,14,.,TGCAGCGTTGACCCAGGGATTACCACCGGGGAGCTGTTTTTT,CSVDPGITTGELFF
few,TRBJ2-5,TRBV7-9,13,.,TGTGCCAGCAGCCGCCCTAACCAAGAGACCCAGTACTTC,CASSRPNQETQYF
.,TRBJ2-3,TRBV2,13,TRBD2,TGTGCCCCGGGACTAGCGGAGCGAGATACGCAGTATTTT,CAPGLAERDTQYF
few,TRBJ1-4,TRBV7-9,15,TRBD1,TGTGCCAGCAGCTTAGGGGGACAGCCGAATGAAAAACTGTTTTTT,CASSLGGQPNEKLFF
.,TRBJ1-3,TRBV19,16,.,TGTGCCAGTATCCACGCCGGGTCAAACTCTGGAAACACCATATATTTT,CASIHAGSNSGNTIYF
few,TRBJ1-2,TRBV9,16,.,TGTGCCAGCAGCGTAGATCGGGACACCTATAACTATGGCTACACCTTC,CASSVDRDTYNYGYTF